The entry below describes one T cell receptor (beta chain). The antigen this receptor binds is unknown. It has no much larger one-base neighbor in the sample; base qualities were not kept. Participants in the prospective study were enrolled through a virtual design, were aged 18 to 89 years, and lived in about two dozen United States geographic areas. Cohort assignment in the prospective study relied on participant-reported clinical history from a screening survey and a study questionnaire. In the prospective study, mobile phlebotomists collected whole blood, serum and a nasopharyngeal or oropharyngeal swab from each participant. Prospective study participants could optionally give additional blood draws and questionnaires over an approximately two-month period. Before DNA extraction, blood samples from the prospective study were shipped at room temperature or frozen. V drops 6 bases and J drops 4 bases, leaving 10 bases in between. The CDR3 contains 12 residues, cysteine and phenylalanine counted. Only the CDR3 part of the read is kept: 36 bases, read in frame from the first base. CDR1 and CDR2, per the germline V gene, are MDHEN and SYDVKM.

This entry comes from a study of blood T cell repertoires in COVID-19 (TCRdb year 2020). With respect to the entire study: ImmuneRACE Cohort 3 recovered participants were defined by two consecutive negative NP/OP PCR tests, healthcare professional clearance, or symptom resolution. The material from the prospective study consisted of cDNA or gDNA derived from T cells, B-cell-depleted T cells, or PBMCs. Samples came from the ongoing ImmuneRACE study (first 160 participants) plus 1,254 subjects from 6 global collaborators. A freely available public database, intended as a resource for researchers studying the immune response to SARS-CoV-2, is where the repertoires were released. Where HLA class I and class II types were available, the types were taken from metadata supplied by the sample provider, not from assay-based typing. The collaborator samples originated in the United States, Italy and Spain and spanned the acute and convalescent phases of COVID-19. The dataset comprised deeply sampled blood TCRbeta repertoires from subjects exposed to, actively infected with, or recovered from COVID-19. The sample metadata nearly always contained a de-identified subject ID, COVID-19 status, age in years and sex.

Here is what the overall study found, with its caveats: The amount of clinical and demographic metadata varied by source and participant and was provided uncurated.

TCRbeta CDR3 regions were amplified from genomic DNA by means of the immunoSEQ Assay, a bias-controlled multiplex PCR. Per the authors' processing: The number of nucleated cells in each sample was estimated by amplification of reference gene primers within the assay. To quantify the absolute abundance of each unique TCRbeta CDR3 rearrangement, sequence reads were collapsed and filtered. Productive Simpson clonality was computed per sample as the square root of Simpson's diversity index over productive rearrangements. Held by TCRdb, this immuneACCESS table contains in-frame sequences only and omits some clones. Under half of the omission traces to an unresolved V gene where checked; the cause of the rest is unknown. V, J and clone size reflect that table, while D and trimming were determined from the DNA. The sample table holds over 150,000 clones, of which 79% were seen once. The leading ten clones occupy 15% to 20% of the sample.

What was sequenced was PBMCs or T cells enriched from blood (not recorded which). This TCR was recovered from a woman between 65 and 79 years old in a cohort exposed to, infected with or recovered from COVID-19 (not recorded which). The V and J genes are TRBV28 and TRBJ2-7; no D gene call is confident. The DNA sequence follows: TGTGCCAGCAGGAGCGTCGGTTACGAGCAGTACTTC. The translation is CASRSVGYEQYF. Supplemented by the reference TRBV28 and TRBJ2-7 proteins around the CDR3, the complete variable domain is DVKVTQSSRYLVKRTGEKVFLECVQDMDHENMFWYRQDPGLGLRLIYFSYDVKMKEKGDIPEGYSVSREKKERFSLILESASTNQTSMYLCASRSVGYEQYFGPGTRLTVT.